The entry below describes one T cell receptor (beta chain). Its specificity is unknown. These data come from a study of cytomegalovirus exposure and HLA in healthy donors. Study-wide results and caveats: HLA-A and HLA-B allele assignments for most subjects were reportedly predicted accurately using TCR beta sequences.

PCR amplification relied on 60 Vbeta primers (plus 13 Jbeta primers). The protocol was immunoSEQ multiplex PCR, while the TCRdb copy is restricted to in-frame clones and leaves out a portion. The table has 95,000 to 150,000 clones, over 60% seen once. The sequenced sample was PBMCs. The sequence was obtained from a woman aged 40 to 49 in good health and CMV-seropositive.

Here the CDR3 reads CASSLALAGEDTDTQYF. DNA of the CDR3: TGTGCCAGCAGCTTAGCATTAGCGGGGGAGGACACAGATACGCAGTATTTT. This chain connects TRBV7-9 to TRBJ2-3; 9 bases match TRBD2. The V gene end was trimmed by 0 bases and the J gene end by 2 bases; junction bases not matched to a gene: 6. The CDR3 extends over 17 amino acids. The germline CDR1 and CDR2 sequences are SEHNR and FQNEAQ (reference sequence).